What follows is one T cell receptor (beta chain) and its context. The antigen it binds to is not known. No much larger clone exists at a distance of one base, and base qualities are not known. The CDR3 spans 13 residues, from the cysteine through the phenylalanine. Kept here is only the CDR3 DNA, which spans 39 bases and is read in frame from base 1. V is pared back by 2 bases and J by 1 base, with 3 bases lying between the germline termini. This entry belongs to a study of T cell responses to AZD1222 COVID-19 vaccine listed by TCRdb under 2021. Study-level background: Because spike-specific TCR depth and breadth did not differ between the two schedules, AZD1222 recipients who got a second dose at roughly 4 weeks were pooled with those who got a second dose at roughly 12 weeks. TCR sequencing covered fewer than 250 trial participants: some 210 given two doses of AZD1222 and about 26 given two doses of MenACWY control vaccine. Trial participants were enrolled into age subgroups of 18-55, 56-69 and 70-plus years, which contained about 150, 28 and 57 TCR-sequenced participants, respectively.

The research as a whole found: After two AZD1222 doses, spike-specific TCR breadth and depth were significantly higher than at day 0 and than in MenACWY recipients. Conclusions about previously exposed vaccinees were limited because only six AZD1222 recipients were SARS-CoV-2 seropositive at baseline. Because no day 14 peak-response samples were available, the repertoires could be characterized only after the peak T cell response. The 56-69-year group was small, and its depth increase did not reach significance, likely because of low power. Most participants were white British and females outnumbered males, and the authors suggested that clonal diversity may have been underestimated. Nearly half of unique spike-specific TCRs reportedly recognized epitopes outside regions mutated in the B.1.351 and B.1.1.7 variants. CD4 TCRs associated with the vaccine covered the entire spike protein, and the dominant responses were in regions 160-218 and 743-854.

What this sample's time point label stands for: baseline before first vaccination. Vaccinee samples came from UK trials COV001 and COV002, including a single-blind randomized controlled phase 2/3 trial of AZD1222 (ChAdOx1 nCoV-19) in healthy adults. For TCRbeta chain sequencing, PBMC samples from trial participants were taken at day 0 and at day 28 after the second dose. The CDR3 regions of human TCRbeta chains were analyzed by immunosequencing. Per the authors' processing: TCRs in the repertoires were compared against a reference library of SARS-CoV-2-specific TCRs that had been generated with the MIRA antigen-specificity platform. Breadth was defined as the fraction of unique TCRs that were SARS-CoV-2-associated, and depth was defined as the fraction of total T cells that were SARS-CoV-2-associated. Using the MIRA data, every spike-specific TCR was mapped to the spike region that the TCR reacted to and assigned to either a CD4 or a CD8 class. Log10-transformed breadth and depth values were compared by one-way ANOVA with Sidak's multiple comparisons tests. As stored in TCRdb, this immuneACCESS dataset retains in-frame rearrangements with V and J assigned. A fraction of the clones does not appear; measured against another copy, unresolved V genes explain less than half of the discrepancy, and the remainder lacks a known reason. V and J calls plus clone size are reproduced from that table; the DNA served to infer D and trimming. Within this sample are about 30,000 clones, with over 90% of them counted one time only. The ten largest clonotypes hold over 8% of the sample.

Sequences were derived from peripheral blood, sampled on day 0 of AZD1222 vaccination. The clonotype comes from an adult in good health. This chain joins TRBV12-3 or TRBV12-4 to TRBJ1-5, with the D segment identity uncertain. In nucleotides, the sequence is TGTGCCAGCAGTTTACAAAGCAATCAGCCCCAGCATTTT. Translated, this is CASSLQSNQPQHF.